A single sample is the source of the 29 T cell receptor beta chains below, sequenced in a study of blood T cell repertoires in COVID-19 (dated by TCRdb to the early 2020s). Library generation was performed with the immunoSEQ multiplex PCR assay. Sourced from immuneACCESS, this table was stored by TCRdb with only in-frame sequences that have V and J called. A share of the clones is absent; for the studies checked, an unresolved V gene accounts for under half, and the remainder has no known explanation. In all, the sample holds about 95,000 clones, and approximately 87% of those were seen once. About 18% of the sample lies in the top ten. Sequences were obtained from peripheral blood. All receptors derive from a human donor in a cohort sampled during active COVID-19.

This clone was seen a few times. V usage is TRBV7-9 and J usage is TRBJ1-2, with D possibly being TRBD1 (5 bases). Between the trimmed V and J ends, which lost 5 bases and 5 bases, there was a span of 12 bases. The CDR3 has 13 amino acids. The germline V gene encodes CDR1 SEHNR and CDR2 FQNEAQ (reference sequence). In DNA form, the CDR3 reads TGTGCCAGCAGCATAGGGGAGTTTTATGGCTACACCTTC. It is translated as CASSIGEFYGYTF. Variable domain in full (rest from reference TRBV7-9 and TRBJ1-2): DTGVSQNPRHKITKRGQNVTFRCDPISEHNRLYWYRQTLGQGPEFLTYFQNEAQLEKSRLLSDRFSAERPKGSFSTLEIQRTEQGDSAMYLCASSIGEFYGYTFGSGTRLTVV.

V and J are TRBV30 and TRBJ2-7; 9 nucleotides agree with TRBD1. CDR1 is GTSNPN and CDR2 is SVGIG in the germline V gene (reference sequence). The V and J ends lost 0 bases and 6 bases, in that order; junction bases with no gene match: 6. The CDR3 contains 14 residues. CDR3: CAWSVVQGAVEQYF. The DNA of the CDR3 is TGTGCCTGGAGTGTAGTACAGGGGGCGGTCGAGCAGTACTTC.

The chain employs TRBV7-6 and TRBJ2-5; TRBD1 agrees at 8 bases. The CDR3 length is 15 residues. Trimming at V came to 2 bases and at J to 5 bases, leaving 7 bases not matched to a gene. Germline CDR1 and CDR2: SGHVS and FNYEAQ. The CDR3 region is CASSLYSGGRETQYF. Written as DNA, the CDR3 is TGTGCCAGCAGCTTATATTCAGGGGGCAGGGAGACCCAGTACTTC.

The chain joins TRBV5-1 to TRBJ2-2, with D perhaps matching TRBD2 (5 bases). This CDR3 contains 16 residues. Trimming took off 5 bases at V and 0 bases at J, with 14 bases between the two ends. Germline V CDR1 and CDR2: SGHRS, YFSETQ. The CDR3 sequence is CASRERTSANTGELFF. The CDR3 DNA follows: TGCGCCAGCAGGGAAAGGACTTCAGCGAACACCGGGGAGCTGTTTTTT. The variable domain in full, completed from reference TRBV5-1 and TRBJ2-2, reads KAGVTQTPRYLIKTRGQQVTLSCSPISGHRSVSWYQQTPGQGLQFLFEYFSETQRNKGNFPGRFSGRQFSNSRSEMNVSTLELGDSALYLCASRERTSANTGELFFGEGSRLTVL.

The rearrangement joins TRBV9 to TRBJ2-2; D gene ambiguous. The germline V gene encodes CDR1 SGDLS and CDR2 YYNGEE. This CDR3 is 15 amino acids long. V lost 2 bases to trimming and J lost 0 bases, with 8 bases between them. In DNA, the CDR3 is TGTGCCAGCAGCGTGGAGAGGACGAACACCGGGGAGCTGTTTTTT. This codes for CASSVERTNTGELFF.

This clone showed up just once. DNA for the CDR3: TGTGCCAGCAGCTTAGGCGGCAACTATGGCTACACCTTC. Translating it yields CASSLGGNYGYTF. V usage is TRBV7-2 and J usage is TRBJ1-2; no clear D. Between the trimmed V and J ends, which lost 1 base and 2 bases, there was a span of 5 bases. There are 13 residues in the CDR3. Germline CDR1 SGHTA, CDR2 FQGNSA.

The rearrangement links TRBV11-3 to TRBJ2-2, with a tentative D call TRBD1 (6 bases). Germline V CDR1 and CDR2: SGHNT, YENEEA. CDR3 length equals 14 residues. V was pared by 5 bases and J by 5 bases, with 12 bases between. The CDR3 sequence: CASSPRRGTGELFF. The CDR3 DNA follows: TGTGCCAGCAGCCCACGAAGGGGGACCGGGGAGCTGTTTTTT.

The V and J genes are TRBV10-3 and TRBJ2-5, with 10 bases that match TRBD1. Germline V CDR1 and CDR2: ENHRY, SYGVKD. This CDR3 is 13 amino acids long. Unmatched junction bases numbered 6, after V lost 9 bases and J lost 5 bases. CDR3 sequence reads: CAIRQGAGETQYF. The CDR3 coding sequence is TGTGCCATTAGACAGGGGGCTGGGGAGACCCAGTACTTC.

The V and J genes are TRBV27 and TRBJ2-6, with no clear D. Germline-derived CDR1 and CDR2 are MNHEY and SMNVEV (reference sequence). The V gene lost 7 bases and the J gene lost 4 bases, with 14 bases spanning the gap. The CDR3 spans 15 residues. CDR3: CASTLGGSGANVLTF. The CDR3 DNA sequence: TGTGCCAGCACCTTGGGTGGTAGCGGGGCCAACGTCCTGACTTTC.

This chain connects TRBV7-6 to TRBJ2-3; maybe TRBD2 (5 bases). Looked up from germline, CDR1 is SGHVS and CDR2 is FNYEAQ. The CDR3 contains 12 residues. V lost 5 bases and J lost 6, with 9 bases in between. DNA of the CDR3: TGTGCCAGCAGCCAACTAGTGGATACGCAGTATTTT. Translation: CASSQLVDTQYF.

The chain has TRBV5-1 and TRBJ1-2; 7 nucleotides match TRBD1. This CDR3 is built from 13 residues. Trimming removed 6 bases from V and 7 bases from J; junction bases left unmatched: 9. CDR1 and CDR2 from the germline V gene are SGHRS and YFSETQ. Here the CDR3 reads CASTTDRDGGYTF. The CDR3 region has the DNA TGCGCCAGCACTACCGACAGGGATGGTGGCTACACCTTC. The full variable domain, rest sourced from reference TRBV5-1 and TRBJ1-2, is KAGVTQTPRYLIKTRGQQVTLSCSPISGHRSVSWYQQTPGQGLQFLFEYFSETQRNKGNFPGRFSGRQFSNSRSEMNVSTLELGDSALYLCASTTDRDGGYTFGSGTRLTVV.

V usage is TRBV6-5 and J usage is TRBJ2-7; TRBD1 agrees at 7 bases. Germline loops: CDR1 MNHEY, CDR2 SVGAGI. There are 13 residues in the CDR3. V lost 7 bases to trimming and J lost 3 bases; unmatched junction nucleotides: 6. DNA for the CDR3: TGTGCCAGCAATTCTAGACAGGGCTACGAGCAGTACTTC. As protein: CASNSRQGYEQYF.

DNA of the CDR3: TGTGCCAGCAGCCCAACAGGGGGCGATCAGCCCCAGCATTTT. Its translation: CASSPTGGDQPQHF. The chain combines TRBV6-5 with TRBJ1-5, with 9 positions matching TRBD1. Germline CDR1 and CDR2: MNHEY and SVGAGI. The ends lost 6 bases at V and 5 bases at J; junction bases unmatched: 5. This CDR3 has 14 residues.

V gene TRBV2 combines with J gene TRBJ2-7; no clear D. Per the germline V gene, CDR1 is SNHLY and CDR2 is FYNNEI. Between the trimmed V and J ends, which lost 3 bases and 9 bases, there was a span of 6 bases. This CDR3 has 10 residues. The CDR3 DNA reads TGTGCCAGCAGTGACGGTCGGCAGTACTTC. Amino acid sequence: CASSDGRQYF.

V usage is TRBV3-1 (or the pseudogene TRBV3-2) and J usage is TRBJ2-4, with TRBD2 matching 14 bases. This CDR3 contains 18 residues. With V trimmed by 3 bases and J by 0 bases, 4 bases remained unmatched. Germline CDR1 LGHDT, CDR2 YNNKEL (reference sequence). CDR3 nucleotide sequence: TGTGCCAGCAGCCAGAGACTAGCGGGGGGGTTAGCCAAAAACATTCAGTACTTC. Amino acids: CASSQRLAGGLAKNIQYF.

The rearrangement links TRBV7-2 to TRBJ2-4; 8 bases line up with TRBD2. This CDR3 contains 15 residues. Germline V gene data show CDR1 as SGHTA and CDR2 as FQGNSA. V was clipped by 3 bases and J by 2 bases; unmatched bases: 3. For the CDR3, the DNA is TGTGCCAGCAGCTTCCGGGGGGGACCCAAAAACATTCAGTACTTC. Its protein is CASSFRGGPKNIQYF.

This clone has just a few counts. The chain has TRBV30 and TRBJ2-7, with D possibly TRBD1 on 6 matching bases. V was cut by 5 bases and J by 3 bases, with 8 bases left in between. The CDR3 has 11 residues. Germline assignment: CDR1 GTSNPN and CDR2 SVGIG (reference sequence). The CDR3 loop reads CAWVTGYEQYF. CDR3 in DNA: TGTGCCTGGGTGACAGGCTACGAGCAGTACTTC.

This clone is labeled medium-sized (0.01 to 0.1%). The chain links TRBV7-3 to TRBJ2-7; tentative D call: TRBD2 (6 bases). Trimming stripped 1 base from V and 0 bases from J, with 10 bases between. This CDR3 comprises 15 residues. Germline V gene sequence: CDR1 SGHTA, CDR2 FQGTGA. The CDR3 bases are TGTGCCAGCAGCTTAAGGGGGGACTCCTCCTACGAGCAGTACTTC. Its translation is CASSLRGDSSYEQYF.

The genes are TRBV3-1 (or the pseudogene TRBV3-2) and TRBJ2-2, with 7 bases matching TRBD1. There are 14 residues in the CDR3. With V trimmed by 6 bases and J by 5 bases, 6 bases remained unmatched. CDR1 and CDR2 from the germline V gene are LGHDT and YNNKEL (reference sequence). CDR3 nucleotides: TGTGCCAGCAGTCGACAGGGTACGACCGGGGAGCTGTTTTTT. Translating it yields CASSRQGTTGELFF.

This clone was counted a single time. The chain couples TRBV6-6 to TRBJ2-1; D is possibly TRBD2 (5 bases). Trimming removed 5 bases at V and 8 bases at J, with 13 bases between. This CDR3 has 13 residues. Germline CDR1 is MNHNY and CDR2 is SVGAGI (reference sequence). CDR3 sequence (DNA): TGTGCCAGCAGTGACAACACCGGGGATGAGCAGTTCTTC. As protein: CASSDNTGDEQFF.

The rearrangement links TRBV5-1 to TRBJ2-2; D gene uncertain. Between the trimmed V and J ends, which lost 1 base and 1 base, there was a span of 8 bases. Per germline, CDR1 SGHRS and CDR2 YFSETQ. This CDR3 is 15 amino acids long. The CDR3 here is CASSLRAGNTGELFF. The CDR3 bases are TGCGCCAGCAGCTTGCGTGCAGGGAACACCGGGGAGCTGTTTTTT.

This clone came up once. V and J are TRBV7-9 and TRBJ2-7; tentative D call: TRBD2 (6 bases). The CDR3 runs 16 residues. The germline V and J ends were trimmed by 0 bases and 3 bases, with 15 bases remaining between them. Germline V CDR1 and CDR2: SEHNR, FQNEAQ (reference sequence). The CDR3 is CASSLARRGTGYEQYF. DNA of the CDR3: TGTGCCAGCAGCTTAGCGCGTCGGGGGACTGGCTACGAGCAGTACTTC.

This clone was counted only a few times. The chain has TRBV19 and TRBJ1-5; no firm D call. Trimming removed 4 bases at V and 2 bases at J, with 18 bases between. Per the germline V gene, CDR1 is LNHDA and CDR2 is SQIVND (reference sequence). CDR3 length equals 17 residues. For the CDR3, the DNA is TGTGCCAGTAGTAACGCCCCGCGTCGAATCGGCAATCAGCCCCAGCATTTT. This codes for CASSNAPRRIGNQPQHF.

The CDR3 protein is CASSLGGLAGDPREQYF. Written as DNA, the CDR3 is TGCGCCAGCAGCTTGGGCGGGTTAGCGGGGGACCCTAGAGAGCAGTACTTC. The V and J genes are TRBV5-1 and TRBJ2-7, with 9 bases lining up with TRBD2. The CDR3 is 17 residues long. V dropped 0 bases and J dropped 7; count of bases not matched to a gene: 14. Germline loops: CDR1 SGHRS, CDR2 YFSETQ.

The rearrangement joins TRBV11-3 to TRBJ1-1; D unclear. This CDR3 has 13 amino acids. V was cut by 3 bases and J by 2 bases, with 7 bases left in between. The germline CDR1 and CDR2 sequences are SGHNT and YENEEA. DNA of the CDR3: TGTGCCAGCAGCTTTACAAGAAACACTGAAGCTTTCTTT. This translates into CASSFTRNTEAFF.

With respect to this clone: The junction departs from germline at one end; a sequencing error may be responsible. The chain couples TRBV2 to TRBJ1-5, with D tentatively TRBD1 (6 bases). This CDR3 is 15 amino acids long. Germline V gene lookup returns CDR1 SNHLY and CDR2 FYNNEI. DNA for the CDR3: TGTGCCAGCAGCGAAGACAGGCTTAGCAATCAGCCCCAGCATTTT. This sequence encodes CASSEDRLSNQPQHF.

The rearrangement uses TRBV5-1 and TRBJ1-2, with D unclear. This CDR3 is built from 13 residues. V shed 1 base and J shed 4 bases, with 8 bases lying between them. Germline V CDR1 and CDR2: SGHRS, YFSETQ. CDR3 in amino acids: CASSLRSGYGYTF. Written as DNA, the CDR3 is TGCGCCAGCAGCTTGCGGTCGGGCTATGGCTACACCTTC.

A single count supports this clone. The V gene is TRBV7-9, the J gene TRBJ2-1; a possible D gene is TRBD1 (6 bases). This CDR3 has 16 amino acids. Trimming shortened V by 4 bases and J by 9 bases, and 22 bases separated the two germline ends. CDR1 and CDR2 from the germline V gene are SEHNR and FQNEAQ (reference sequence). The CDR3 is CASSSGTSGALVEQFF. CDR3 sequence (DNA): TGTGCCAGCAGCTCAGGGACATCGGGCGCCTTAGTTGAGCAGTTCTTC.

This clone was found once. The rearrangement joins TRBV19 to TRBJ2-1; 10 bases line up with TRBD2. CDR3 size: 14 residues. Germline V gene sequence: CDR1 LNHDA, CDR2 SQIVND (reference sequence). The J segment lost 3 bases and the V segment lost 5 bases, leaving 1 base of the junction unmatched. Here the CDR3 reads CASSPSGGYNEQFF. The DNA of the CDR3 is TGTGCCAGTAGTCCTAGCGGGGGCTACAATGAGCAGTTCTTC.